A selection of T cell receptor beta chains follows, all from one sample in a study of breast tumors, draining lymph nodes, adjacent tissues. Each CDR3 protein is one row after TCRdb ran MiXCR on the multiplex PCR reads. Here the sample spans approximately 170,000 distinct CDR3 sequences, about 33% being singletons. Sequencing was performed on axillary lymph node tissue. Source of these receptors: a female donor with breast cancer. Some clones in this sample may be carry-over from other donors' samples. Both conserved end residues are part of each CDR3. The order of the fields is clone size, D gene, J gene, V gene, CDR3 DNA, CDR3 protein. The D gene is left open where the match is weak. Expanded clones get a size class; other rows say once, few or many, or leave the size out.

size: .
D: TRBD1
J: TRBJ1-5
V: TRBV12-3/TRBV12-4
DNA: TGTGCCAGCAGTCTTGCCGGGACAGGGGGCATCGGTCAGCCCCAGCATTTT
CDR3: CASSLAGTGGIGQPQHF

size: many
D: .
J: TRBJ1-5
V: TRBV7-8
DNA: TGTGCCAGCAGGCTGACTCGGGGGGCAGGTCAGCCCCAGCATTTT
CDR3: CASRLTRGAGQPQHF

size: few
D: TRBD2
J: TRBJ2-7
V: TRBV6-5
DNA: TGTGCCAGCAGGCCCAGCGGGGGGGAGTCCTACGAGCAGTACTTC
CDR3: CASRPSGGESYEQYF

size: once
D: .
J: TRBJ1-5
V: TRBV9
DNA: TGTGCCAGCAGGGCGGAGAACCAAGAGACCCAGCATTTT
CDR3: CASRAENQETQHF

size: many
D: .
J: TRBJ2-3
V: TRBV20-1
DNA: TGCAGTGCTAGAGAGCGCCAGGGGAGGGGGCGTTTAGATACGCAGTATTTT
CDR3: CSARERQGRGRLDTQYF

size: .
D: .
J: TRBJ2-4
V: TRBV12-3/TRBV12-4
DNA: TGTGCCAGCAGTCCGGGACACTCGAGTCAAAACATTCAGTACTTC
CDR3: CASSPGHSSQNIQYF

size: many
D: .
J: TRBJ2-7
V: TRBV7-8
DNA: TGTGCCAGCAGCTTAGGGCATTTCGTCTCCTACGAGCAGTACTTC
CDR3: CASSLGHFVSYEQYF

size: .
D: .
J: TRBJ1-1
V: TRBV29-1
DNA: TGCAGCGTCTCCGGGACAAGGAACACTGAAGCTTTCTTT
CDR3: CSVSGTRNTEAFF

size: .
D: TRBD2
J: TRBJ2-3
V: TRBV5-5
DNA: TGTGCCAGCAGCTTGGAGCTAGCGGGAGACAGAGATACGCAGTATTTT
CDR3: CASSLELAGDRDTQYF

size: many
D: TRBD1
J: TRBJ2-1
V: TRBV5-6
DNA: TGTGCCAGCAGTCAGGACAGGGGAATCTACAATGAGCAGTTCTTC
CDR3: CASSQDRGIYNEQFF

size: .
D: .
J: TRBJ2-3
V: TRBV20-1
DNA: TGCAGTGCCAGCAGCCCACGGGACGCCCACACAGATACGCAGTATTTT
CDR3: CSASSPRDAHTDTQYF

size: many
D: TRBD2
J: TRBJ2-7
V: TRBV7-2
DNA: TGTGCCAGCAGCTCTCAGACTAGCGGGCACTTC
CDR3: CASSSQTSGHF

size: .
D: .
J: TRBJ1-2
V: TRBV10-1
DNA: TGCGCCAGCAGTCAAGCGGGATTCGACTATGGTTGCACCTTC
CDR3: CASSQAGFDYGCTF

size: many
D: .
J: TRBJ1-6
V: TRBV7-6
DNA: TGTGCCAGCAGCCCCCGACAGAGCTATAATTCACCCCTCCACTTT
CDR3: CASSPRQSYNSPLHF

size: .
D: .
J: TRBJ2-2
V: TRBV6-1
DNA: TGTGCCAGCAGTGAACGGACATTCGGGGCCGGGGAGCTGTTTTTT
CDR3: CASSERTFGAGELFF

size: .
D: TRBD1
J: TRBJ1-4
V: TRBV20-1
DNA: TGCAGTGCCAATACGGGACAGGGTGGAAATGAAAAACTGTTTTTT
CDR3: CSANTGQGGNEKLFF

size: many
D: .
J: TRBJ2-7
V: TRBV10-3
DNA: TGTGCCATCAGTGGACAGCCCTACGAGCAGTACTTC
CDR3: CAISGQPYEQYF

size: .
D: TRBD1
J: TRBJ2-7
V: TRBV7-2
DNA: TGTGCCAGCAGCTCGATCGGGACAGACGAGCAGTACTTC
CDR3: CASSSIGTDEQYF

size: many
D: .
J: TRBJ1-4
V: TRBV6-2/TRBV6-3
DNA: TGTGCCAGCACCAAGACAGGAAGGGGAGAAAAACTGTTTTTT
CDR3: CASTKTGRGEKLFF

size: many
D: .
J: TRBJ1-5
V: TRBV2
DNA: TGTGCCAGCAGACCCAGGGCCCTCAATCAGCCCCAGCATTTT
CDR3: CASRPRALNQPQHF

size: many
D: TRBD1
J: TRBJ1-2
V: TRBV29-1
DNA: TGCAGCGTCGTACAGGGACAGGGACGTTATGGCTACACCTTC
CDR3: CSVVQGQGRYGYTF

size: many
D: .
J: TRBJ2-3
V: TRBV4-2
DNA: TGTGCCAGCAGCCCAGGGGCGACAGATACGCAGTATTTT
CDR3: CASSPGATDTQYF

size: many
D: .
J: TRBJ2-1
V: TRBV7-3
DNA: TGTGCCAGCAGCTTAACCCTACAATCATCGGTGAATGAGCAGTTCTTC
CDR3: CASSLTLQSSVNEQFF

size: few
D: TRBD1
J: TRBJ2-1
V: TRBV6-4
DNA: TGTGCCAGCAGTGAGCAATTCGGGACAGGGGGCGATGAGCAGTTCTTC
CDR3: CASSEQFGTGGDEQFF

size: many
D: .
J: TRBJ2-2
V: TRBV12-3/TRBV12-4
DNA: TGTGCCAGCCTCTTGCAGGGCGGGGAGCTGTTTTTT
CDR3: CASLLQGGELFF

size: many
D: TRBD1
J: TRBJ2-5
V: TRBV19
DNA: TGTGCCAGCGGGGGACAGGGGGCGCGGGAGACCCAGTACTTC
CDR3: CASGGQGARETQYF